This T cell receptor (beta chain) came from a study of T cell repertoires in cytomegalovirus infection. As for the study in general: An indication of both CMV infection and matching HLA type came from public TCR beta signatures. Study-wide findings and caveats: Based on cumulative public TCR beta family frequency, carriers of CMV plus the relevant HLA were identified.

This clonotype was picked up a small number of times. The antigen is not known. From the reads, TCRdb called clonotypes with MiXCR, one entry per CDR3 protein. The table has approximately 71,000 distinct CDR3 sequences, about 20% seen once. The CDR3 is 16 residues long. V shed 5 bases, J shed 2 bases, and the junction held 9 bases outside the gene matches. CDR1 and CDR2 (germline): SEHNR, FQNEAQ (reference sequence). V is TRBV7-9 and J is TRBJ1-5; TRBD1 matches 7 bases. Material: CD8+ T cells from cultured PBMCs, obtained from culture after CMV antigen stimulation. The clonotype comes from a human donor in good health (CMV status not recorded). Some clones in this sample may be carry-over from other donors' samples. The CDR3 DNA sequence: TGTGCCAGCAGCCAAGCCGGGACAGCAGGCAATCAGCCCCAGCATTTT. Protein product: CASSQAGTAGNQPQHF.